The 20 T cell receptor beta chains presented below share a single source sample, sequenced in a study of lymphopenia after photon versus proton radiotherapy. Profiled with immunoSEQ multiplex PCR; TCRdb holds only in-frame clones, not every one. The sample lists 60,000 or so clones; around 87% were seen once. Sample: peripheral blood, taken from a patient treated with proton-based radiotherapy. All receptors derive from a man aged 80 or over with esophageal cancer.

V is TRBV11-2 and J is TRBJ2-5; possibly TRBD2 for D (7 bases). V gave up 5 bases and J gave up 4 bases, with 17 bases separating them. Germline V gives CDR1 SGHAT, CDR2 FQNNGV. The CDR3 is 15 amino acids. The CDR3 spells CASSPGGRGGETQYF. CDR3 sequence (DNA): TGTGCCAGCAGCCCCGGGGGTAGGGGGGGAGAGACCCAGTACTTC.

This clone has more than one count but fewer than ten. For the CDR3, the DNA is TGTGCCAGTAGTACCGGGACCCCGACGGCCGAGCAGTACTTC. Translated, it gives CASSTGTPTAEQYF. V usage is TRBV19 and J usage is TRBJ2-7; TRBD1 or TRBD2 may be the D gene (5 bases each). V was trimmed by 4 bases and J by 6 bases, leaving 16 bases between them. This CDR3 spans 14 amino acids. Per germline, CDR1 LNHDA and CDR2 SQIVND (reference sequence).

V is TRBV7-9 and J is TRBJ2-2; 10 nucleotides align to TRBD1. The CDR3 length is 15 residues. Germline CDR1 is SEHNR and CDR2 is FQNEAQ (reference sequence). V gave up 5 bases and J gave up 5 bases; unmatched junction bases: 5. CDR3 sequence reads: CASSRGQGGTGELFF. The DNA of the CDR3 is TGTGCCAGCAGCCGTGGACAGGGGGGAACCGGGGAGCTGTTTTTT. Full variable domain (remainder filled in from reference TRBV7-9 and TRBJ2-2): DTGVSQNPRHKITKRGQNVTFRCDPISEHNRLYWYRQTLGQGPEFLTYFQNEAQLEKSRLLSDRFSAERPKGSFSTLEIQRTEQGDSAMYLCASSRGQGGTGELFFGEGSRLTVL.

V usage is TRBV20-1 and J usage is TRBJ1-2, with D unresolved. Germline assignment: CDR1 DFQATT and CDR2 SNEGSKA (reference sequence). The CDR3 spans 11 residues. V was pared by 4 bases and J by 2 bases, with 5 bases between. The CDR3 reads CSATPNYGYTF. As DNA, the CDR3 is TGCAGTGCTACACCCAACTATGGCTACACCTTC.

The V call is TRBV2, the J call TRBJ2-7, with 14 bases matching TRBD2. With V trimmed by 2 bases and J by 4 bases, 10 bases remained unmatched. Germline V gives CDR1 SNHLY, CDR2 FYNNEI. This CDR3 contains 18 residues. This CDR3 reads CASSEFGPGTSGGYEQYF. The CDR3, as DNA: TGTGCCAGCAGTGAATTTGGACCCGGGACTAGCGGGGGTTACGAGCAGTACTTC.

This chain joins TRBV5-1 and TRBJ2-2; 7 nucleotides agree with TRBD1. This CDR3 spans 16 amino acids. The J segment lost 4 bases and the V segment lost 3 bases, leaving 9 bases of the junction unmatched. Germline CDR1 is SGHRS and CDR2 is YFSETQ. CDR3 DNA sequence: TGCGCCAGCAGCTCACAGGGGCGGGTAGGCACCGGGGAGCTGTTTTTT. Translation: CASSSQGRVGTGELFF.

The genes are TRBV30 and TRBJ1-4; TRBD1 matches 8 bases. Germline V gene lookup returns CDR1 GTSNPN and CDR2 SVGIG (reference sequence). The trim removed 3 bases at V and 8 bases at J, leaving 11 bases unmatched. This CDR3 has 15 residues. CDR3 in DNA: TGTGCCTGGAGAGCATGGGGACAGGCGGAAGAAAAACTGTTTTTT. This translates into CAWRAWGQAEEKLFF. The full variable domain, with the rest looked up from reference TRBV30 and TRBJ1-4, is SQTIHQWPATLVQPVGSPLSLECTVEGTSNPNLYWYRQAAGRGLQLLFYSVGIGQISSEVPQNLSASRPQDRQFILSSKKLLLSDSGFYLCAWRAWGQAEEKLFFGSGTQLSVL.

The chain links TRBV19 to TRBJ1-1; D is unresolved. The CDR3 length is 13 residues. V lost 3 bases and J lost 1, with 6 bases in between. Germline V gene data show CDR1 as LNHDA and CDR2 as SQIVND (reference sequence). The CDR3 reads CASSMRANTEAFF. The CDR3 DNA sequence: TGTGCCAGTAGTATGAGGGCGAACACTGAAGCTTTCTTT.

The chain is built from TRBV5-4 and TRBJ1-2; TRBD1 matches at 9 bases. The CDR3 is 14 residues long. Germline V gene lookup returns CDR1 SGHNT and CDR2 YYREEE (reference sequence). The V and J ends lost 5 bases and 6 bases, in that order; junction bases with no gene match: 8. Here the CDR3 reads CASRPGQGFDGYTF. The CDR3, as DNA: TGTGCCAGCAGACCGGGACAGGGATTTGATGGCTACACCTTC.

This clone is categorized as medium-sized. Other nucleotide sequences in the sample specify the same CDR3. The V call is TRBV7-2, the J call TRBJ2-1; D gene uncertain. Trimming pared 0 bases from V and 0 bases from J, leaving 9 bases between. Germline-derived CDR1 and CDR2 are SGHTA and FQGNSA. The CDR3 is made up of 16 amino acids. The CDR3 here is CASSLAGVLSYNEQFF. The CDR3 region has the DNA TGTGCCAGCAGCTTAGCTGGGGTCCTCTCCTACAATGAGCAGTTCTTC.

This clone was observed a handful of times. The chain is built from TRBV6-1 and TRBJ1-5, with D uncertain. CDR1 and CDR2 from the germline V gene are MNHNS and SASEGT. The V gene lost 6 bases and the J gene lost 7 bases, with 13 bases spanning the gap. The CDR3 spans 13 residues. The chain's CDR3 is CASSGGGPQPQHF. The CDR3 DNA follows: TGTGCCAGCAGCGGTGGAGGGCCCCAGCCCCAGCATTTT.

V gene TRBV5-8 combines with J gene TRBJ2-5; TRBD1 matches 11 bases. Per the germline V gene, CDR1 is SGHTS and CDR2 is YDEGEE. The CDR3 loop spans 14 amino acids. V lost 4 bases to trimming and J lost 7 bases; unmatched junction nucleotides: 6. CDR3 nucleotides: TGTGCCAGCAGCCAGGACAGGGGGCTTGGGACCCAGTACTTC. Protein: CASSQDRGLGTQYF.

The chain links TRBV29-1 to TRBJ2-5, with D possibly called TRBD1 or TRBD2 (5 bases each). Germline V gene lookup returns CDR1 SQVTM and CDR2 ANQGSEA. V lost 4 bases to trimming and J lost 2 bases, with 11 bases between them. CDR3 length: 13 residues. The CDR3 DNA reads TGCAGCGTTGCCCCGGGGCCACAAGAGACCCAGTACTTC. Amino acid sequence: CSVAPGPQETQYF.

This chain links TRBV19 with TRBJ2-7; D is unclear. CDR3 length equals 13 residues. CDR1 and CDR2 (germline): LNHDA, SQIVND (reference sequence). Trimming removed 3 bases at V and 3 bases at J, with 9 bases between. The CDR3 loop is CASSIDRRYEQYF. Written as DNA, the CDR3 is TGTGCCAGTAGTATCGACCGACGCTACGAGCAGTACTTC.

The J gene is TRBJ2-5, the V gene TRBV5-4; D gene ambiguous. Germline CDR1 and CDR2: SGHNT and YYREEE (reference sequence). Trimming pared 1 base from V and 3 bases from J, leaving 4 bases between. The CDR3 covers 12 residues. The CDR3 nucleotides are TGTGCCAGCAGCTTGTTTAAAGAGACCCAGTACTTC. It codes for CASSLFKETQYF.

This CDR3 reads CASSQDVPETYEQYF. CDR3 bases: TGCGCCAGCAGCCAAGACGTCCCGGAAACCTACGAGCAGTACTTC. The chain employs TRBV4-1 and TRBJ2-7; no definite D call. Germline CDR1 reads MGHRA; CDR2 reads YSYEKL. V dropped 0 bases and J dropped 2 bases, with 11 bases sitting between them. The CDR3 is 15 residues long.

The chain recombines TRBV2 with TRBJ1-5; possibly TRBD1 for D (5 bases). Germline CDR1 and CDR2: SNHLY and FYNNEI. This CDR3 region has 14 residues. The germline V and J ends were trimmed by 1 base and 7 bases, with 11 bases remaining between them. The CDR3 coding sequence is TGTGCCAGCAGTGAAGAGGGGTCGAACCAGCCCCAGCATTTT. Its protein is CASSEEGSNQPQHF.

CDR3 amino acids: CASSRVRDQPQHF. In DNA, the CDR3 is TGTGCCAGCAGCCGAGTACGGGATCAGCCCCAGCATTTT. The V gene is TRBV6-5, the J gene TRBJ1-5; unclear D gene. With 6 bases removed from V and 5 bases from J, the gap between germline ends came to 11 bases. Germline V gene sequence: CDR1 MNHEY, CDR2 SVGAGI. This CDR3 is 13 amino acids long.

The rearrangement uses TRBV19 and TRBJ2-1, with 10 nucleotides matching TRBD2. Germline V lookup: CDR1 LNHDA, CDR2 SQIVND (reference sequence). V shed 2 bases and J 8 bases; nucleotides not matched to a gene: 9. There are 16 residues in the CDR3. CDR3 amino acids: CASSILAGDPSDEQFF. CDR3 DNA: TGTGCCAGTAGTATACTAGCGGGAGACCCTTCGGATGAGCAGTTCTTC.

Concerning this clone itself: At one boundary the junction diverges from the germline segment, which might be a read error. The chain recombines TRBV7-7 with TRBJ2-2, with D perhaps given as TRBD1 or TRBD2 (5 bases each). Germline-derived CDR1 and CDR2 are SSHAT and FNYEAQ (reference sequence). This CDR3 spans 14 amino acids. CDR3 protein: CASSFSGGTGELFF. The CDR3 region has the DNA TGTGCTAGCAGTTTCTCTGGGGGCACCGGGGAGCTGTTTTTT.